What follows is one TCR beta chain and its context. Its antigen is currently unknown. The data are from a study of cytomegalovirus exposure and HLA in healthy donors. Study-wide results and caveats: Apart from CMV serostatus, no immune exposure information was available. In vitro work confirmed that a few CMV-associated chains recognize CMV antigens.

CDR1 SEHNR and CDR2 FQNEAQ come from the germline V gene (reference sequence). This CDR3 spans 15 amino acids. Trimming stripped 3 bases from V and 3 bases from J, with 15 bases between. The PCR had 60 Vbeta and 13 Jbeta primers. Generated by immunoSEQ multiplex PCR, the TCRdb table keeps only in-frame clones and is missing some. The sample has just over 150,000 clones, roughly 79% seen once; the top ten hold over 0.95%. The sample was PBMCs. The chain uses TRBV7-9 and TRBJ2-7; a weak D match, TRBD2 (6 bases). This clonotype was sampled from a woman aged 50 to 60 in good health and CMV-seropositive. The CDR3 loop is CASSLPGRRIYEQYF. The CDR3 bases are TGTGCCAGCAGCTTGCCGGGGAGGAGAATCTACGAGCAGTACTTC.